Each of the 17 T cell receptor beta chains below was sequenced from the same sample in a study of technical replicates of blood from several donors. The assay was immunoSEQ multiplex PCR, and TCRdb's table has in-frame clones only and misses some. The table lists about 88,000 clones, roughly 94% of them singletons. Sequencing used T cells isolated from PBMCs. These receptors all come from a human donor in good health.

The CDR3 protein is CASSLDFRDSLNQPQHF. CDR3 coding DNA: TGTGCCAGCAGCTTAGATTTCCGGGACAGCCTCAATCAGCCCCAGCATTTT. The V gene is TRBV7-9, the J gene TRBJ1-5, with 7 bases matching TRBD1. V lost 1 base, J lost 3 bases, and 9 bases stayed unmatched. CDR1 and CDR2 (germline): SEHNR, FQNEAQ (reference sequence). This CDR3 contains 17 residues.

This chain connects TRBV7-9 to TRBJ1-3; 8 positions agree with TRBD1. Germline CDR1 reads SEHNR; CDR2 reads FQNEAQ (reference sequence). The V gene end was trimmed by 4 bases and the J gene end by 4 bases; junction bases not matched to a gene: 9. This CDR3 has 16 residues. This chain's CDR3 is CASSSTGGLLGNTIYF. The CDR3 DNA reads TGTGCCAGCAGCTCTACAGGGGGGTTGTTGGGAAACACCATATATTTT.

This rearrangement joins TRBV5-1 to TRBJ2-7, with D perhaps matching TRBD1 (6 bases). CDR1 and CDR2 from the germline V gene are SGHRS and YFSETQ. Trimming removed 6 bases at V and 4 bases at J, with 8 bases between. CDR3 size: 11 residues. The CDR3 reads CASTTGYEQYF. The CDR3 coding sequence is TGCGCCAGCACAACAGGGTACGAGCAGTACTTC.

The gene calls are TRBV5-1 and TRBJ1-5, with D hard to call. The V end was cut by 0 bases, the J end by 7 bases, with 14 bases between. Germline CDR1 SGHRS, CDR2 YFSETQ. This CDR3 is 15 amino acids long. CDR3 protein: CASSLGWTPGQPQHF. The CDR3 nucleotides read TGCGCCAGCAGCTTGGGATGGACGCCGGGGCAGCCCCAGCATTTT.

This clone showed up just once. This chain connects TRBV29-1 to TRBJ1-3, with D possibly TRBD1 on 5 matching bases. V lost 5 bases, J lost 4 bases, and 21 bases lay in between. Germline loops: CDR1 SQVTM, CDR2 ANQGSEA. The CDR3 covers 16 residues. The CDR3 protein is CSVLPGDGGRGNTIYF. The CDR3 nucleotides read TGCAGCGTTCTCCCCGGGGACGGGGGACGCGGAAACACCATATATTTT.

The chain recombines TRBV30 with TRBJ2-5, with D perhaps TRBD2 (5 bases). The DNA end favors TRBJ2-7, so the J call may be wrong. This CDR3 has 14 amino acids. The germline gives CDR1 GTSNPN, CDR2 SVGIG (reference sequence). CDR3 in amino acids: CAWEDSARLYEQYF. CDR3 coding DNA: TGTGCCTGGGAGGATAGCGCTCGCCTTTACGAGCAGTACTTC.

The rearrangement links TRBV19 to TRBJ2-3; D unresolved. Per germline, CDR1 LNHDA and CDR2 SQIVND (reference sequence). This CDR3 is built from 16 residues. The V and J ends lost 1 base and 4 bases respectively, with 15 bases between them. The CDR3 sequence is CASSIGLRLIPDTQYF. CDR3 nucleotides: TGTGCCAGTAGTATAGGACTCCGGCTTATCCCAGATACGCAGTATTTT. Together with reference TRBV19 and TRBJ2-3, the CDR3 gives the full variable domain: DGGITQSPKYLFRKEGQNVTLSCEQNLNHDAMYWYRQDPGQGLRLIYYSQIVNDFQKGDIAEGYSVSREKKESFPLTVTSAQKNPTAFYLCASSIGLRLIPDTQYFGPGTRLTVL.

The chain has TRBV14 and TRBJ2-7, with D possibly TRBD1 on 6 matching bases. Trimming stripped 1 base from V and 0 bases from J, with 10 bases between. From germline, CDR1 is SGHDN and CDR2 FVKESK. This CDR3 is built from 15 residues. This CDR3 is CASSQGTVVSYEQYF. The CDR3 DNA follows: TGTGCCAGCAGCCAAGGGACAGTTGTCTCCTACGAGCAGTACTTC.

This chain connects TRBV5-4 to TRBJ2-7, with 10 bases matching TRBD2. CDR3 length equals 14 residues. Per the germline V gene, CDR1 is SGHNT and CDR2 is YYREEE (reference sequence). Unmatched junction bases numbered 1, after V lost 3 bases and J lost 1 base. The CDR3 region is CASSSSGRSYEQYF. The CDR3, as DNA: TGTGCCAGCAGCTCTAGCGGGAGATCCTACGAGCAGTACTTC.

J is TRBJ1-4 and V is TRBV28; D is perhaps TRBD1 (5 bases). This CDR3 is built from 13 residues. CDR1 is MDHEN and CDR2 is SYDVKM in the germline V gene. Trimming pared 1 base from V and 7 bases from J, leaving 7 bases between. Here the CDR3 reads CASSLFRGEKLFF. The CDR3 DNA is TGTGCCAGCAGTTTATTTAGGGGTGAAAAACTGTTTTTT.

CDR3 protein: CASSELPSEVQPQHF. CDR3 in DNA: TGTGCCAGCAGTGAACTCCCTTCCGAGGTTCAGCCCCAGCATTTT. This chain joins TRBV2 and TRBJ1-5, with no clear D. CDR1 and CDR2 from the germline V gene are SNHLY and FYNNEI. V gave up 2 bases and J gave up 6 bases, with 14 bases separating them. This CDR3 comprises 15 residues.

This chain uses TRBV6-4 with TRBJ2-5; the match to TRBD2 covers 8 bases. In germline, CDR1 is MRHNA, CDR2 SNTAGT. This CDR3 region has 16 residues. The V segment lost 7 bases and the J segment 5 bases; nucleotides outside the gene matches: 15. The CDR3 spells CASTEGLAGRWETQYF. CDR3 sequence (DNA): TGTGCCAGCACCGAAGGACTAGCCGGAAGGTGGGAGACCCAGTACTTC.

The J gene is TRBJ1-2, the V gene TRBV9; weak D call: TRBD1 (5 bases). V dropped 2 bases and J dropped 8 bases, with 13 bases sitting between them. The CDR3 covers 13 residues. The germline V gene encodes CDR1 SGDLS and CDR2 YYNGEE. The chain's CDR3 is CASSVWGEGGYTF. The DNA for the CDR3 is TGTGCCAGCAGCGTTTGGGGGGAAGGGGGCTACACCTTC.

This chain joins TRBV7-6 and TRBJ2-3; D gene uncertain. Trimming shortened V by 4 bases and J by 6 bases, and 8 bases separated the two germline ends. Germline-derived CDR1 and CDR2 are SGHVS and FNYEAQ. This CDR3 contains 12 residues. The CDR3 protein is CASSSTWDTQYF. In nucleotides, the CDR3 is TGTGCCAGCAGCTCCACATGGGATACGCAGTATTTT.

The chain couples TRBV5-6 to TRBJ1-2; the match to TRBD1 covers 7 bases. The V gene end was trimmed by 1 base and the J gene end by 0 bases; junction bases not matched to a gene: 3. The length of the CDR3 is 15 residues. The germline CDR1 and CDR2 sequences are SGHDT and YYEEEE. The DNA for the CDR3 is TGTGCCAGCAGCTTGTGGGACAGATCTAACTATGGCTACACCTTC. It codes for CASSLWDRSNYGYTF.

The chain joins TRBV9 to TRBJ2-2, with 7 bases lining up with TRBD2. The CDR3 runs to 16 residues. Germline V lookup: CDR1 SGDLS, CDR2 YYNGEE. J gave up 1 base and V 4 bases, and 7 bases lay outside the gene matches. In DNA, the CDR3 is TGTGCCAGCAGCACCCGACTAGCTAGGAACACCGGGGAGCTGTTTTTT. It is translated as CASSTRLARNTGELFF.

The chain joins TRBV28 to TRBJ2-3; 7 positions match TRBD1. Unmatched junction bases numbered 3, after V lost 6 bases and J lost 0 bases. Germline loops: CDR1 MDHEN, CDR2 SYDVKM. This CDR3 comprises 14 residues. Here the CDR3 reads CASRDRPSTDTQYF. In DNA form, the CDR3 reads TGTGCCAGCAGGGACAGGCCTAGCACAGATACGCAGTATTTT.